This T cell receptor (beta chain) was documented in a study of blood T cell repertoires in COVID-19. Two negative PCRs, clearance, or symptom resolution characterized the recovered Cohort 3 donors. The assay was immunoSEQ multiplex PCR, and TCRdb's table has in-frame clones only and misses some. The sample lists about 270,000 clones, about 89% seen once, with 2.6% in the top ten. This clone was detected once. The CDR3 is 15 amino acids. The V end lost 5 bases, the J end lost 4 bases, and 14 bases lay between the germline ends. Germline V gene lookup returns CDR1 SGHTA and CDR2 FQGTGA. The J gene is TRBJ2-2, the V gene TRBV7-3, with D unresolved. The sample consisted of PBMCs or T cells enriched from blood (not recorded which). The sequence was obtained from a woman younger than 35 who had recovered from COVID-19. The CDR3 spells CASSPGGSSTGELFF. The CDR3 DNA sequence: TGTGCCAGCAGCCCTGGCGGTTCCTCCACCGGGGAGCTGTTTTTT.